The 15 T cell receptor beta chains below were found in one sample sequenced in a study of shared T cell receptors in the human thymus. This table comes from immunoSEQ multiplex PCR, and its TCRdb copy is limited to in-frame clones, with some not included. The sample lists under 850,000 clones, roughly 90% occurring once. Separately, the same data were catalogued under a study of human thymus T cells.

The source material was thymocytes. The receptor source for this set is a boy less than two years old with a congenital heart defect.

This chain connects TRBV7-2 to TRBJ2-7, with TRBD1 matching over 8 bases. Looked up from germline, CDR1 is SGHTA and CDR2 is FQGNSA. After removal of 0 bases from V and 4 bases from J, the junction contained 5 bases not matched to a gene. The CDR3 has 15 amino acids. The CDR3, as DNA: TGTGCCAGCAGCTTAGCGGGACAGGCCCATTACGAGCAGTACTTC. Protein product: CASSLAGQAHYEQYF.

The count of this clone is one. The rearrangement joins TRBV27 to TRBJ2-1; a possible D gene is TRBD1 (5 bases). V gave up 1 base and J gave up 13 bases, with 20 bases separating them. The CDR3 is 15 amino acids. Germline V lookup: CDR1 MNHEY, CDR2 SMNVEV (reference sequence). CDR3 DNA sequence: TGTGCCAGCAGTTTATTGGGCCCTACAGGCCGCCCCCAGTTCTTC. The encoded protein is CASSLLGPTGRPQFF.

This chain's CDR3 is CASRKRDTHQAGTEAFF. Here the CDR3 DNA reads TGTGCCAGCAGAAAGAGGGACACCCACCAGGCGGGCACTGAAGCTTTCTTT. The chain links TRBV2 to TRBJ1-1; a weak D match, TRBD1 (6 bases). Germline lookup yields CDR1 SNHLY and CDR2 FYNNEI. V was shortened by 6 bases and J by 4 bases, with 24 bases between the two germline ends. This CDR3 is 17 amino acids long.

V and J are TRBV27 and TRBJ2-7, with D uncertain. Trimming left V 5 bases short and J 6 bases short, with 11 bases between. In germline, CDR1 is MNHEY, CDR2 SMNVEV (reference sequence). This CDR3 is 12 amino acids long. The CDR3 DNA follows: TGTGCCAGCAGTCCTGACTTCATCGAGCAGTACTTC. Translated, it gives CASSPDFIEQYF.

This chain uses TRBV28 with TRBJ1-2; a possible D gene is TRBD1 (5 bases). This CDR3 is built from 15 residues. Germline-derived CDR1 and CDR2 are MDHEN and SYDVKM. Between the trimmed V and J ends, which lost 5 bases and 4 bases, there was a span of 17 bases. The CDR3 reads CASSPLSVTVYGYTF. CDR3 in DNA: TGTGCCAGCAGTCCCCTTTCCGTGACAGTCTATGGCTACACCTTC.

This clone came up once. V and J are TRBV11-2 and TRBJ2-7; 9 nucleotides agree with TRBD2. From germline, CDR1 is SGHAT and CDR2 FQNNGV. The J segment lost 2 bases and the V segment lost 0 bases, leaving 11 bases of the junction unmatched. There are 18 residues in the CDR3. DNA of the CDR3: TGTGCCAGCAGCTTAGATCTCGGGACTAGCCAACTAACCTACGAGCAGTACTTC. Its translation is CASSLDLGTSQLTYEQYF.

The rearrangement joins TRBV25-1 to TRBJ2-1; TRBD2 might be the D (6 bases). CDR1 MGHDK and CDR2 SYGVNS come from the germline V gene. The CDR3 loop spans 14 amino acids. V lost 0 bases and J lost 10, with 13 bases in between. For the CDR3, the DNA is TGTGCCAGCAGTGAATATTGGGGCGGAGGGGAGCAGTTCTTC. This sequence encodes CASSEYWGGGEQFF.

This sequence joins TRBV2 and TRBJ1-1; D may be TRBD1 (6 bases). This CDR3 region has 16 residues. Germline V CDR1 and CDR2: SNHLY, FYNNEI. V lost 6 bases and J lost 4, with 21 bases in between. Written as DNA, the CDR3 is TGTGCCAGCAGCTTATCAGACAGGACCACGGGCACTGAAGCTTTCTTT. Protein sequence: CASSLSDRTTGTEAFF.

The count of this clone is one. This CDR3 is CASSYSTTGQPQHF. The CDR3 DNA sequence: TGTGCCAGCAGTTACTCGACAACGGGGCAGCCCCAGCATTTT. The V and J genes are TRBV6-5 and TRBJ1-5; D remains ambiguous. The CDR3 sequence is 14 residues long. The V and J ends lost 0 bases and 7 bases respectively, with 10 bases between them. Germline CDR1 reads MNHEY; CDR2 reads SVGAGI.

V usage is TRBV29-1 and J usage is TRBJ2-1; 7 bases agree with TRBD2. The V and J ends lost 7 bases and 6 bases, in that order; junction bases with no gene match: 21. The CDR3 sequence is 17 residues long. From germline, CDR1 is SQVTM and CDR2 ANQGSEA. Here the CDR3 reads CSAGSWEGRSGSNEQFF. Here the CDR3 DNA reads TGCAGCGCCGGGTCGTGGGAGGGCCGATCCGGGAGCAATGAGCAGTTCTTC.

V and J are TRBV5-6 and TRBJ2-3, with 8 bases that match TRBD2. The CDR3 runs 17 residues. After removal of 6 bases from V and 0 bases from J, the junction contained 12 bases not matched to a gene. CDR1 SGHDT and CDR2 YYEEEE come from the germline V gene. For the CDR3, the DNA is TGTGCCAGCACTAAACGGCGGGAGGAGGTTAGCACAGATACGCAGTATTTT. The encoded protein is CASTKRREEVSTDTQYF.

The chain joins TRBV4-2 to TRBJ2-2; TRBD1 matches 11 bases. Germline CDR1 is LGHNA and CDR2 is YNFKEQ. The CDR3 runs 17 residues. V lost 0 bases, J lost 5 bases, and 5 bases stayed unmatched. CDR3 region: CASSQDRDRGNTGELFF. The CDR3, as DNA: TGTGCCAGCAGCCAAGATCGGGACAGGGGGAATACCGGGGAGCTGTTTTTT.

The V and J genes are TRBV5-1 and TRBJ2-5; possibly TRBD1 for D (5 bases). The V and J ends lost 3 bases and 2 bases respectively, with 8 bases between them. The CDR3 loop spans 13 amino acids. Germline V gives CDR1 SGHRS, CDR2 YFSETQ. CDR3 amino acids: CASSSQVQETQYF. The CDR3 region has the DNA TGCGCCAGCAGCTCACAGGTTCAAGAGACCCAGTACTTC.

The chain carries TRBV21-1 and TRBJ2-5; TRBD2 is taken as the D call from the table, unchecked against the DNA. TRBV21-1 is annotated as a pseudogene. The CDR3 is 16 residues long. This CDR3 reads CASSPRELGPQETQYF. CDR3 in DNA: TGTGCCAGCAGCCCTCGGGAGTTGGGTCCCCAAGAGACCCAGTACTTC.

This chain uses TRBV10-1 with TRBJ2-5; 10 bases match TRBD2. V was pared by 2 bases and J by 4 bases, with 10 bases of the junction left unmatched. Germline CDR1 and CDR2: WNHNN and SYGVQD (reference sequence). CDR3 size: 17 residues. The CDR3 DNA reads as TGCGCCAGCAGTGAGGCGGTAGCGGGAGGATCCCCAGAGACCCAGTACTTC. Its translation: CASSEAVAGGSPETQYF.